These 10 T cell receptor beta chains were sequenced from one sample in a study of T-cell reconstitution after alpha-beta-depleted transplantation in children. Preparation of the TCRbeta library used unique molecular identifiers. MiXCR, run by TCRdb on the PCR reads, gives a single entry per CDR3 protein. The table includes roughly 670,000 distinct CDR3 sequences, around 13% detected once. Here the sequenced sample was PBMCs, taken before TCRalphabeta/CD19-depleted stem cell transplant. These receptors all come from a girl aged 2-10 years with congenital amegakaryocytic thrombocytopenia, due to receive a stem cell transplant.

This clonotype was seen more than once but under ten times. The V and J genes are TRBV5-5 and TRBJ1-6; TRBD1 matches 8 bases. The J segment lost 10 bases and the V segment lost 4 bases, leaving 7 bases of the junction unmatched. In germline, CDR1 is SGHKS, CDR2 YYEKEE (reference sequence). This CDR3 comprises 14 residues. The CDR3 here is CASSHDRGGSPLHF. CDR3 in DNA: TGTGCCAGCAGCCACGACAGGGGTGGCTCACCCCTCCACTTT. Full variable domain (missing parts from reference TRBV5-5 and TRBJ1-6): DAGVTQSPTHLIKTRGQQVTLRCSPISGHKSVSWYQQVLGQGPQFIFQYYEKEERGRGNFPDRFSARQFPNYSSELNVNALLLGDSALYLCASSHDRGGSPLHFGNGTRLTVT.

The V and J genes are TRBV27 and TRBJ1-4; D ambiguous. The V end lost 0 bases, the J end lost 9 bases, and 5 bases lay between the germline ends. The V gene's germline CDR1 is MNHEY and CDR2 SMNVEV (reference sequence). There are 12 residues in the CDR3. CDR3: CASSLSGKKLFF. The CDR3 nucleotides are TGTGCCAGCAGTTTATCAGGGAAAAAACTGTTTTTT. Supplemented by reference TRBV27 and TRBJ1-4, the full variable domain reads EAQVTQNPRYLITVTGKKLTVTCSQNMNHEYMSWYRQDPGLGLRQIYYSMNVEVTDKGDVPEGYKVSRKEKRNFPLILESPSPNQTSLYFCASSLSGKKLFFGSGTQLSVL.

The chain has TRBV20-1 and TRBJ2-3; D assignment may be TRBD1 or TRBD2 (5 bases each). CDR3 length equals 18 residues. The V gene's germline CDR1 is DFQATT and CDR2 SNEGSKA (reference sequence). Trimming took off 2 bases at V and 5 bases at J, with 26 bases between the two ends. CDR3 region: CSARLGQYKGLGRDTQYF. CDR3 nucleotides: TGCAGTGCTAGATTGGGGCAGTATAAGGGCCTAGGGAGAGATACGCAGTATTTT.

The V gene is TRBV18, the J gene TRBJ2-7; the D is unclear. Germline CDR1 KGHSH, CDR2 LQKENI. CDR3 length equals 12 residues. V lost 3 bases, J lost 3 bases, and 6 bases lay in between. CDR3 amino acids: CASSPEIYEQYF. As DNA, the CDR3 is TGTGCCAGCTCACCGGAAATCTACGAGCAGTACTTC.

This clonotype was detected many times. The DNA for the CDR3 is TGCGCCAGCAGCTTGGATAGTGCTCAGGGGGGCACTGAAGCTTTCTTT. This codes for CASSLDSAQGGTEAFF. V usage is TRBV5-1 and J usage is TRBJ1-1; 7 bases line up with TRBD1. Germline V gene sequence: CDR1 SGHRS, CDR2 YFSETQ. The CDR3 runs 16 residues. Trimming took 0 bases from V and 4 from J; bases not matched to a gene: 9.

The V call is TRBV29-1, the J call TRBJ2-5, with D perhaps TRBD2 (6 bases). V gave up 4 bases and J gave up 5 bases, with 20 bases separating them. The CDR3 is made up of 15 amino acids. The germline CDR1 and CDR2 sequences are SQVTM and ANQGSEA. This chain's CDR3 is CSVVGEARPLETQYF. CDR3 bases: TGCAGCGTTGTAGGGGAGGCACGGCCCCTTGAGACCCAGTACTTC.

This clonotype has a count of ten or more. The CDR3 nucleotides read TGTGCCAGCAGCCAATTGGCTAGCCCACAGTTCTTC. It is translated as CASSQLASPQFF. J is TRBJ2-1 and V is TRBV16, with D possibly matching TRBD2 (5 bases). The germline V gene has CDR1 KGHSY and CDR2 FQNENV. This CDR3 has 12 amino acids. The V end lost 1 base, the J end lost 13 bases, and 11 bases lay between the germline ends.

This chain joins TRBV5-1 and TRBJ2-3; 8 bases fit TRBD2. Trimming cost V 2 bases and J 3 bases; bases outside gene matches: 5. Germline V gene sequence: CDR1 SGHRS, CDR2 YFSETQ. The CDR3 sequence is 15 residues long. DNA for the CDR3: TGCGCCAGCAGCTTAGCGGGAGATTATACAGATACGCAGTATTTT. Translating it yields CASSLAGDYTDTQYF.

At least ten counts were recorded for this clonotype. The CDR3 sequence: CASSELAVNTGELFF. The CDR3 nucleotides read TGCGCCAGCAGCGAACTAGCGGTAAACACCGGGGAGCTGTTTTTT. J is TRBJ2-2 and V is TRBV5-1; 8 nucleotides match TRBD2. Germline V gene data show CDR1 as SGHRS and CDR2 as YFSETQ. The J segment lost 2 bases and the V segment lost 4 bases, leaving 4 bases of the junction unmatched. This CDR3 is 15 amino acids long.

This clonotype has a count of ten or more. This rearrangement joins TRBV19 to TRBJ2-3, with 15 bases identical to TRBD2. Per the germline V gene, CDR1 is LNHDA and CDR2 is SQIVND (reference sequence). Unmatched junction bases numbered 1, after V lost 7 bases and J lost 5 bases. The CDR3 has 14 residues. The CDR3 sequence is CASTGLAGGDTQYF. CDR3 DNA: TGTGCCAGTACGGGACTAGCGGGAGGAGATACGCAGTATTTT.